A single sample gave rise to the 30 T cell receptor beta chains below, sequenced in a study of human T cells and chemical hapten exposure. TCRdb fed the RACE reads into MiXCR, producing one record per CDR3 protein. The sample contains a few hundred thousand distinct CDR3 sequences, nearly 5% of which appear only once. The time point was: patch test 1, 2 weeks after DPC sensitization. The treatment was: therapeutic diphenylcyclopropenone sensitization with weekly scalp DPC. The sample consisted of whole blood, taken in connection with sensitization to the hapten diphenylcyclopropenone (DPC). The receptors were sampled from a woman in her forties or fifties with alopecia areata. Some clones in this sample may be carry-over from other donors' samples.

This clonotype was seen repeatedly, ten times or more. V usage is TRBV3-1 and J usage is TRBJ2-1; TRBD1 is a possible D gene (7 bases). Between the trimmed V and J ends, which lost 1 base and 4 bases, there was a span of 17 bases. The CDR3 consists of 17 residues. Looked up from germline, CDR1 is LGHDT and CDR2 is YNNKEL (reference sequence). DNA for the CDR3: TGTGCCAGCAGCCAAGCCCCTCCAGGGGGGATATACAATGAGCAGTTCTTC. Encoded protein: CASSQAPPGGIYNEQFF.

V and J are TRBV12-5 and TRBJ2-7; possibly TRBD1 or TRBD2 for D (6 bases each). The CDR3 has 14 residues. Trimming pared 5 bases from V and 2 bases from J, leaving 13 bases between. Looked up from germline, CDR1 is LGHNT and CDR2 is FRNRAP. The CDR3 DNA reads TGTGCTAGTGGTCTGGAAGGGGGGCCCTACGAGCAGTACTTC. Encoded protein: CASGLEGGPYEQYF.

This clonotype has a handful of counts. The V gene is TRBV10-2, the J gene TRBJ2-1, with TRBD2 matching 7 bases. Germline CDR1 and CDR2: WSHSY and SAAADI. The CDR3 extends over 15 amino acids. V lost 2 bases, J lost 9 bases, and 10 bases stayed unmatched. As DNA, the CDR3 is TGCGCCAGCAGTGAGGGTGGCGGGGGAGCGGGTGAGCAGTTCTTC. It is translated as CASSEGGGGAGEQFF.

This clonotype has ten or more counts. CDR3 residues: CSVDRGGDEQFF. The CDR3 DNA reads as TGCAGCGTTGATAGGGGAGGGGATGAGCAGTTCTTC. The V gene is TRBV29-1, the J gene TRBJ2-1; 7 nucleotides align to TRBD2. The length of the CDR3 is 12 residues. Germline lookup yields CDR1 SQVTM and CDR2 ANQGSEA. Unmatched junction bases numbered 4, after V lost 3 bases and J lost 8 bases.

This clonotype appeared many times. The chain's CDR3 is CASSLDRAAVDEQFF. The CDR3 bases are TGTGCCAGCAGCTTAGATCGCGCCGCGGTCGATGAGCAGTTCTTC. The chain combines TRBV7-2 with TRBJ2-1; D remains ambiguous. Trimming cost V 1 base and J 8 bases, with 15 bases left between them. The CDR3 consists of 15 residues. CDR1 is SGHTA and CDR2 is FQGNSA in the germline V gene.

This clonotype was observed many times. The chain joins TRBV6-5 to TRBJ1-2, with a tentative D call TRBD1 (5 bases). Germline-derived CDR1 and CDR2 are MNHEY and SVGAGI. The CDR3 contains 13 residues. The germline V and J ends were trimmed by 3 bases and 8 bases, with 13 bases remaining between them. CDR3 region: CASSYSRAFGYTF. CDR3 nucleotides: TGTGCCAGCAGTTATTCCAGGGCCTTCGGCTACACCTTC.

This chain links TRBV7-9 with TRBJ2-7; 9 bases map to TRBD2. CDR3 length: 17 amino acids. Germline CDR1 SEHNR, CDR2 FQNEAQ (reference sequence). V lost 5 bases, J lost 2 bases, and 13 bases stayed unmatched. The CDR3 loop is CASSSLPSGTQTYEQYF. DNA of the CDR3: TGTGCCAGCAGCAGCTTGCCTAGCGGGACCCAAACCTACGAGCAGTACTTC. Variable domain in full (rest from reference TRBV7-9 and TRBJ2-7): DTGVSQNPRHKITKRGQNVTFRCDPISEHNRLYWYRQTLGQGPEFLTYFQNEAQLEKSRLLSDRFSAERPKGSFSTLEIQRTEQGDSAMYLCASSSLPSGTQTYEQYFGPGTRLTVT.

This clonotype was counted only a few times. The rearrangement joins TRBV6-1 to TRBJ2-5; D is possibly TRBD2 (5 bases). Germline lookup yields CDR1 MNHNS and CDR2 SASEGT. The CDR3 covers 18 residues. V lost 4 bases and J 0 bases, leaving 21 bases between the germline ends. The CDR3 here is CASSVGRSGGYHQETQYF. CDR3 bases: TGTGCCAGCAGTGTTGGACGAAGCGGCGGCTATCACCAAGAGACCCAGTACTTC.

This clonotype was seen many times. The chain couples TRBV6-2 or TRBV6-3 to TRBJ2-1; D is unresolved. This CDR3 has 17 residues. Trimming removed 0 bases from V and 5 bases from J, with 17 bases in between. Germline V gene lookup returns CDR1 MNHEY and CDR2 SVGEGT. The CDR3 DNA reads as TGTGCCAGCAGTTACTCGAGATTATCCATGCCCGACAATGAGCAGTTCTTC. Its translation: CASSYSRLSMPDNEQFF.

In this sample, this clonotype turned up many times. The V gene is TRBV6-6, the J gene TRBJ1-1; 8 nucleotides line up with TRBD1. The CDR3 length is 16 residues. J gave up 1 base and V 5 bases, and 9 bases lay outside the gene matches. Germline assignment: CDR1 MNHNY and CDR2 SVGAGI (reference sequence). The CDR3 reads CASSPWTGQGNTEAFF. The DNA of the CDR3 is TGTGCCAGCAGTCCCTGGACAGGGCAAGGGAACACTGAAGCTTTCTTT.

This clonotype was counted once. In nucleotides, the CDR3 is TGTGCCAGCAGTTACTCGTCAACTAGTTCCATAGATACGCAGTATTTT. Translation gives CASSYSSTSSIDTQYF. The chain employs TRBV6-2 or TRBV6-3 and TRBJ2-3; D is perhaps TRBD2 (5 bases). The CDR3 has 16 residues. Trimming removed 0 bases at V and 5 bases at J, with 15 bases between. Germline V gene data show CDR1 as MNHEY and CDR2 as SVGEGT.

The table lists this clonotype with a few counts. This chain joins TRBV7-9 and TRBJ1-4; 9 bases are a match to TRBD1. Germline-derived CDR1 and CDR2 are SEHNR and FQNEAQ (reference sequence). The CDR3 spans 16 residues. With 0 bases clipped from V and 5 bases from J, the junction kept 4 bases outside the gene matches. The CDR3 DNA follows: TGTGCCAGCAGCTTAGCGGACAGGGGAGCAAATGAAAAACTGTTTTTT. Its translation is CASSLADRGANEKLFF.

The CDR3 region has the DNA TGTGCCAGCAGCTTAGTCGGGGGGAGCGGGACTGAAGCTTTCTTT. Encoded protein: CASSLVGGSGTEAFF. This chain joins TRBV11-2 and TRBJ1-1, with D tentatively TRBD1 (5 bases). The CDR3 is 15 residues long. V lost 1 base and J lost 5, with 14 bases in between. Germline CDR1 reads SGHAT; CDR2 reads FQNNGV.

This clonotype was picked up many times. The CDR3 sequence: CASRLTTGENEKLFF. CDR3 nucleotide sequence: TGCGCCAGCAGACTGACGACAGGCGAGAATGAAAAACTGTTTTTT. V and J are TRBV5-1 and TRBJ1-4; tentative D call: TRBD1 (6 bases). Germline lookup yields CDR1 SGHRS and CDR2 YFSETQ. The CDR3 consists of 15 residues. V was pared by 5 bases and J by 5 bases, with 16 bases between. Looking up the rest from reference TRBV5-1 and TRBJ1-4 gives the full variable domain: KAGVTQTPRYLIKTRGQQVTLSCSPISGHRSVSWYQQTPGQGLQFLFEYFSETQRNKGNFPGRFSGRQFSNSRSEMNVSTLELGDSALYLCASRLTTGENEKLFFGSGTQLSVL.

In this sample, this clonotype turned up a few times. The chain employs TRBV29-1 and TRBJ2-1, with TRBD1 identical over 8 bases. V lost 5 bases, J lost 3 bases, and 9 bases stayed unmatched. The length of the CDR3 is 15 residues. CDR1 and CDR2 from the germline V gene are SQVTM and ANQGSEA. CDR3 sequence (DNA): TGCAGCGTTCCTCCCGGGACAGGCGGCTACAATGAGCAGTTCTTC. Its protein is CSVPPGTGGYNEQFF.

The rearrangement uses TRBV9 and TRBJ1-5; TRBD1 matches at 7 bases. V dropped 4 bases and J dropped 0; count of bases not matched to a gene: 4. Germline V CDR1 and CDR2: SGDLS, YYNGEE. This CDR3 is built from 15 residues. The DNA of the CDR3 is TGTGCCAGCAGCCGACAGGGAAATAGCAATCAGCCCCAGCATTTT. This translates into CASSRQGNSNQPQHF.

This clonotype has a count of ten or more. The genes are TRBV28 and TRBJ2-1; the match to TRBD2 covers 16 bases. The CDR3 consists of 15 residues. Trimming at V came to 5 bases and at J to 7 bases, leaving 2 bases not matched to a gene. Germline lookup yields CDR1 MDHEN and CDR2 SYDVKM. CDR3 nucleotide sequence: TGTGCCAGCAGTGGGACTAGCGGGGGGGCGAATGAGCAGTTCTTC. It yields the protein CASSGTSGGANEQFF.

This clonotype was seen many times. The rearrangement uses TRBV28 and TRBJ2-1; 7 positions match TRBD2. Germline loops: CDR1 MDHEN, CDR2 SYDVKM. The CDR3 sequence is 16 residues long. Trimming removed 5 bases from V and 9 bases from J; junction bases left unmatched: 16. CDR3 residues: CASSPPFAGAGVEQFF. Written as DNA, the CDR3 is TGTGCCAGCAGTCCTCCTTTTGCGGGAGCAGGCGTTGAGCAGTTCTTC. Complete variable domain (other parts from reference TRBV28 and TRBJ2-1): DVKVTQSSRYLVKRTGEKVFLECVQDMDHENMFWYRQDPGLGLRLIYFSYDVKMKEKGDIPEGYSVSREKKERFSLILESASTNQTSMYLCASSPPFAGAGVEQFFGPGTRLTVL.

The chain carries TRBV5-6 and TRBJ2-3; D is possibly TRBD2 (5 bases). This CDR3 is built from 13 residues. Germline V gene sequence: CDR1 SGHDT, CDR2 YYEEEE. V was clipped by 4 bases and J by 3 bases, with 9 bases between them. CDR3 region: CASSGSLTDTQYF. The CDR3 nucleotides are TGTGCCAGCAGCGGGAGCCTAACAGATACGCAGTATTTT. Full variable domain (remainder filled in from reference TRBV5-6 and TRBJ2-3): DAGVTQSPTHLIKTRGQQVTLRCSPKSGHDTVSWYQQALGQGPQFIFQYYEEEERQRGNFPDRFSGHQFPNYSSELNVNALLLGDSALYLCASSGSLTDTQYFGPGTRLTVL.

This clonotype was found many times. This chain joins TRBV12-3 or TRBV12-4 and TRBJ2-3; 9 positions match TRBD2. The length of the CDR3 is 15 residues. With V trimmed by 3 bases and J by 5 bases, 6 bases remained unmatched. The CDR3: CASSFGGGAGDTQYF. The CDR3 nucleotides are TGTGCCAGCAGTTTCGGCGGGGGGGCCGGAGATACGCAGTATTTT.

This clonotype occurred many times. The CDR3, as DNA: TGCGCCAGCAGCGTTAGCGCTCTGAGCTCCTACAATGAGCAGTTCTTC. The encoded protein is CASSVSALSSYNEQFF. The rearrangement links TRBV5-1 to TRBJ2-1; tentatively, D is TRBD2 (5 bases). CDR1 and CDR2 (germline): SGHRS, YFSETQ. The V end was cut by 4 bases, the J end by 0 bases, with 14 bases between. The CDR3 runs 16 residues.

This clonotype occurred many times. The chain recombines TRBV7-9 with TRBJ2-7, with D uncertain. V gave up 6 bases and J gave up 2 bases, with 11 bases separating them. This CDR3 has 13 amino acids. Per the germline V gene, CDR1 is SEHNR and CDR2 is FQNEAQ (reference sequence). The CDR3, as DNA: TGTGCCAGCAGTCCCGGGTTTCCCTACGAGCAGTACTTC. Its protein is CASSPGFPYEQYF.

Comment on this clonotype: The junction departs from the called germline gene at one end, perhaps through a read error. CDR3 region: CASTYPGAKTEYF. DNA for the CDR3: TGTGCCAGCACCTACCCGGGGGCGAAGACCGAGTACTTC. The V call is TRBV6-6, the J call TRBJ2-5; D possibly matches TRBD1 or TRBD2 (6 bases each). CDR1 and CDR2 (germline): MNHNY, SVGAGI (reference sequence). CDR3 length equals 13 residues.

This clonotype has a handful of counts. The genes are TRBV6-6 and TRBJ1-3, with a weak D call TRBD1 (6 bases). The ends were cut back, 5 bases at V and 2 bases at J, with 16 bases in the middle. The CDR3 is 16 amino acids. Germline values: CDR1 MNHNY, CDR2 SVGAGI (reference sequence). The CDR3 spells CASSGSQTGPGNTIYF. The CDR3 DNA reads as TGTGCCAGCAGTGGTTCTCAGACAGGCCCTGGAAACACCATATATTTT.

This clonotype was counted many times. The V call is TRBV9, the J call TRBJ1-1, with 7 bases matching TRBD1. This CDR3 is 13 amino acids long. CDR1 SGDLS and CDR2 YYNGEE come from the germline V gene. The trim removed 5 bases at V and 4 bases at J, leaving 5 bases unmatched. CDR3 coding DNA: TGTGCCAGCAGTCTGGGACAGCTCACTGAAGCTTTCTTT. It specifies CASSLGQLTEAFF.

A few counts support this clonotype. The V call is TRBV7-9, the J call TRBJ2-1; D not certain. The germline CDR1 and CDR2 sequences are SEHNR and FQNEAQ (reference sequence). The ends were cut back, 2 bases at V and 14 bases at J, with 13 bases in the middle. This CDR3 contains 12 residues. CDR3 bases: TGTGCCAGCAGCTTATCCTCTGTGGGAAAGTTCTTC. Amino acids: CASSLSSVGKFF.

The V gene is TRBV4-1, the J gene TRBJ2-7, with 8 bases matching TRBD2. The CDR3 runs 15 residues. V lost 2 bases and J lost 0; bases outside the gene matches: 3. The germline V gene encodes CDR1 MGHRA and CDR2 YSYEKL. The CDR3 DNA sequence: TGCGCCAGCAGCCAATCCGGGACTAGCTCCTACGAGCAGTACTTC. This translates into CASSQSGTSSYEQYF.

This sequence joins TRBV3-1 and TRBJ2-4; 11 nucleotides line up with TRBD2. The CDR3 length is 18 residues. Per the germline V gene, CDR1 is LGHDT and CDR2 is YNNKEL (reference sequence). Unmatched junction bases numbered 11, after V lost 0 bases and J lost 7 bases. The DNA of the CDR3 is TGTGCCAGCAGCCAAGATCGGAGTAGCGGGGGGGCCTGGAACATTCAGTACTTC. It yields the protein CASSQDRSSGGAWNIQYF.

The chain is built from TRBV19 and TRBJ1-5; unclear D gene. The V and J ends lost 2 bases and 5 bases respectively, with 10 bases between them. CDR3 length equals 14 residues. CDR1 is LNHDA, CDR2 SQIVND, per germline (reference sequence). The CDR3 loop is CASSISDGDQPQHF. The CDR3 DNA sequence: TGTGCCAGTAGTATATCGGACGGCGATCAGCCCCAGCATTTT.

The chain has TRBV20-1 and TRBJ2-3; no definite D call. The CDR3 runs 14 residues. Germline CDR1 is DFQATT and CDR2 is SNEGSKA (reference sequence). V was clipped by 6 bases and J by 0 bases, with 13 bases between them. The CDR3 sequence is CSAPPGYSTDTQYF. As DNA, the CDR3 is TGCAGTGCCCCTCCTGGGTATAGCACAGATACGCAGTATTTT.